A single sample gave rise to the 31 T cell receptor beta chains below, sequenced in a study of blood T cell repertoires in COVID-19. The table came from immunoSEQ multiplex PCR; TCRdb's copy has only in-frame clones and leaves some out. The repertoire consists of under 200,000 clones, with 88% occurring once and the leading ten covering roughly 1.6%. Input material: peripheral blood. The source is a man younger than 35 with active or convalescent COVID-19.

The J gene is TRBJ1-2, the V gene TRBV11-2; no clear D. Per germline, CDR1 SGHAT and CDR2 FQNNGV. The CDR3 has 13 amino acids. V was clipped by 3 bases and J by 2 bases, with 7 bases between them. Here the CDR3 DNA reads TGTGCCAGCAGCTTGGCCATAAACTATGGCTACACCTTC. The encoded protein is CASSLAINYGYTF. The full variable domain, completed using reference TRBV11-2 and TRBJ1-2, is EAGVAQSPRYKIIEKRQSVAFWCNPISGHATLYWYQQILGQGPKLLIQFQNNGVVDDSQLPKDRFSAERLKGVDSTLKIQPAKLEDSAVYLCASSLAINYGYTFGSGTRLTVV.

The chain employs TRBV7-7 and TRBJ2-5, with a weak D call TRBD2 (7 bases). Trimming cost V 3 bases and J 4 bases, with 18 bases left between them. The CDR3 contains 16 residues. The germline CDR1 and CDR2 sequences are SSHAT and FNYEAQ (reference sequence). CDR3 protein: CASSLGAAGARETQYF. CDR3 DNA sequence: TGTGCCAGCAGCTTGGGGGCGGCGGGGGCCCGAGAGACCCAGTACTTC.

The rearrangement links TRBV5-4 to TRBJ2-1; 7 bases line up with TRBD2. CDR1 is SGHNT and CDR2 is YYREEE in the germline V gene (reference sequence). V lost 0 bases to trimming and J lost 1 base; unmatched junction nucleotides: 1. This CDR3 spans 15 amino acids. In DNA, the CDR3 is TGTGCCAGCAGCTTGGGACTAGCATCCTACAATGAGCAGTTCTTC. Translated, it gives CASSLGLASYNEQFF. The entire variable domain, with the rest obtained from reference TRBV5-4 and TRBJ2-1, is as follows: ETGVTQSPTHLIKTRGQQVTLRCSSQSGHNTVSWYQQALGQGPQFIFQYYREEENGRGNFPPRFSGLQFPNYSSELNVNALELDDSALYLCASSLGLASYNEQFFGPGTRLTVL.

Details on this clone: At one end the junction does not follow the germline gene, possibly because of a read error. J is TRBJ2-5 and V is TRBV6-5, with D unresolved. Per the germline V gene, CDR1 is MNHEY and CDR2 is SVGAGI. This CDR3 contains 15 residues. The CDR3, as DNA: TGTGCCAGCAGTGACTCAGGAGCGACCAAGGAGACCCAGTACTTC. Its translation is CASSDSGATKETQYF.

This clone was detected only once. CDR3 residues: CANTGTGVSYEQYF. The DNA of the CDR3 is TGTGCCAACACCGGGACAGGGGTTTCCTACGAGCAGTACTTC. This chain links TRBV2 with TRBJ2-7; 10 bases match TRBD1. CDR3 size: 14 residues. Germline V gene sequence: CDR1 SNHLY, CDR2 FYNNEI. V was clipped by 10 bases and J by 1 base; unmatched bases: 7. The full variable domain, in which reference TRBV2 and TRBJ2-7 provide the parts outside the CDR3, is EPEVTQTPSHQVTQMGQEVILRCVPISNHLYFYWYRQILGQKVEFLVSFYNNEISEKSEIFDDQFSVERPDGSNFTLKIRSTKLEDSAMYFCANTGTGVSYEQYFGPGTRLTVT.

In DNA form, the CDR3 reads TGTGCCAGCATTTTTCGAGATACGCAGTATTTT. It specifies CASIFRDTQYF. The chain carries TRBV6-5 and TRBJ2-3; D gene ambiguous. CDR3 length: 11 amino acids. V was pared by 7 bases and J by 5 bases, with 7 bases between. Per the germline V gene, CDR1 is MNHEY and CDR2 is SVGAGI.

The chain joins TRBV5-1 to TRBJ1-1; 7 bases map to TRBD1. CDR3 length: 16 residues. V gave up 0 bases and J gave up 5 bases; unmatched junction bases: 10. Per the germline V gene, CDR1 is SGHRS and CDR2 is YFSETQ. CDR3 region: CASSLVGSAGGTEAFF. As DNA, the CDR3 is TGCGCCAGCAGCTTGGTAGGTTCGGCAGGGGGGACTGAAGCTTTCTTT.

The CDR3 region has the DNA TGTGCCAGCAGCACCCGGGACAGACAAGAGACCCAGTACTTC. It translates to CASSTRDRQETQYF. The chain couples TRBV11-2 to TRBJ2-5; 7 nucleotides match TRBD1. The junction had 5 bases not matched to a gene; V was cut back by 5 bases and J by 2 bases. The CDR3 is made up of 14 amino acids. CDR1 and CDR2 from the germline V gene are SGHAT and FQNNGV.

The chain has TRBV12-3 or TRBV12-4 and TRBJ1-5; a possible D gene is TRBD1 (5 bases). V was pared by 8 bases and J by 4 bases, with 12 bases between. This CDR3 contains 13 residues. The DNA of the CDR3 is TGTGCCAGCCAGGGAAGTGGGAATCAGCCCCAGCATTTT. It is translated as CASQGSGNQPQHF.

This sequence joins TRBV4-2 and TRBJ1-2, with D uncertain. Germline lookup yields CDR1 LGHNA and CDR2 YNFKEQ. Trimming pared 1 base from V and 0 bases from J, leaving 3 bases between. The CDR3 loop spans 13 amino acids. CDR3 in amino acids: CASSQVANYGYTF. The CDR3 bases are TGTGCCAGCAGCCAAGTAGCTAACTATGGCTACACCTTC.

The V call is TRBV7-9, the J call TRBJ2-7; D may be TRBD2 (6 bases). V dropped 0 bases and J dropped 7 bases, with 10 bases sitting between them. The CDR3 sequence is 13 residues long. Germline CDR1 is SEHNR and CDR2 is FQNEAQ (reference sequence). The CDR3 here is CASSLAPAGEQYF. CDR3 sequence (DNA): TGTGCCAGCAGCTTAGCGCCTGCGGGGGAGCAGTACTTC.

The chain combines TRBV10-3 with TRBJ1-2; unclear D gene. The V and J ends lost 11 bases and 4 bases respectively, with 14 bases between them. Germline V lookup: CDR1 ENHRY, CDR2 SYGVKD. The CDR3 has 12 residues. The CDR3 coding sequence is TGTGCCTACTTCGAGGTCAGCTATGGCTACACCTTC. Encoded protein: CAYFEVSYGYTF.

This sequence joins TRBV11-2 and TRBJ1-6, with TRBD1 as a possible D gene (5 bases). Germline CDR1 is SGHAT and CDR2 is FQNNGV. Trimming cost V 5 bases and J 9 bases, with 14 bases left between them. The CDR3 has 14 residues. This CDR3 is CASSPGFEGSPLHF. The DNA of the CDR3 is TGTGCCAGCAGCCCAGGGTTTGAAGGTTCACCCCTCCACTTT. The full variable domain, in which reference TRBV11-2 and TRBJ1-6 provide the parts outside the CDR3, is EAGVAQSPRYKIIEKRQSVAFWCNPISGHATLYWYQQILGQGPKLLIQFQNNGVVDDSQLPKDRFSAERLKGVDSTLKIQPAKLEDSAVYLCASSPGFEGSPLHFGNGTRLTVT.

J is TRBJ1-1 and V is TRBV2; D not certain. Trimming cost V 4 bases and J 0 bases, with 6 bases left between them. Germline V gene sequence: CDR1 SNHLY, CDR2 FYNNEI. This CDR3 has 13 amino acids. The CDR3 coding sequence is TGTGCCAGCAGTGTGTACTTGAACACTGAAGCTTTCTTT. This gives the protein CASSVYLNTEAFF.

The V gene is TRBV4-3, the J gene TRBJ2-3, with TRBD2 identical over 10 bases. Germline assignment: CDR1 LGHNA and CDR2 YSLEER. The CDR3 totals 16 residues. V lost 1 base, J lost 4 bases, and 5 bases stayed unmatched. The CDR3 reads CASSQGASGSSDTQYF. The DNA of the CDR3 is TGCGCCAGCAGCCAAGGGGCTAGCGGGAGTTCAGATACGCAGTATTTT.

The V and J genes are TRBV7-6 and TRBJ1-5, with 8 positions matching TRBD1. Germline V lookup: CDR1 SGHVS, CDR2 FNYEAQ. The CDR3 runs to 14 residues. Trimming at V came to 5 bases and at J to 6 bases, leaving 6 bases not matched to a gene. This CDR3 is CASSPGQGVQPQHF. DNA for the CDR3: TGTGCCAGCAGCCCAGGACAGGGCGTTCAGCCCCAGCATTTT.

This chain uses TRBV4-3 with TRBJ1-2; the D gene is possibly TRBD1 (5 bases). The CDR3 is 15 amino acids. Germline V gene data show CDR1 as LGHNA and CDR2 as YSLEER. The ends were cut back, 2 bases at V and 7 bases at J, with 17 bases in the middle. The DNA for the CDR3 is TGCGCCAGCAGCCAACCGACAGCAAGGGGAACTGGCTACACCTTC. This gives the protein CASSQPTARGTGYTF.

V usage is TRBV6-1 and J usage is TRBJ1-2; D call uncertain. The CDR3 spans 15 residues. CDR1 and CDR2 from the germline V gene are MNHNS and SASEGT. Between the trimmed V and J ends, which lost 0 bases and 4 bases, there was a span of 12 bases. CDR3 nucleotide sequence: TGTGCCAGCAGTGAAGCTGGAGGGTTTGGCTATGGCTACACCTTC. Protein: CASSEAGGFGYGYTF.

The DNA of the CDR3 is TGTGCCAGCAGCGTAGGGGCTAGCGGGGGGGCAGAGACCCAGTACTTC. Protein product: CASSVGASGGAETQYF. The chain recombines TRBV9 with TRBJ2-5, with TRBD2 matching 12 bases. The CDR3 has 16 amino acids. Germline CDR1 reads SGDLS; CDR2 reads YYNGEE. Unmatched junction bases numbered 4, after V lost 0 bases and J lost 4 bases.

The chain combines TRBV19 with TRBJ1-2, with 11 bases lining up with TRBD1. Trimming at V came to 5 bases and at J to 7 bases, leaving 15 bases not matched to a gene. The germline gives CDR1 LNHDA, CDR2 SQIVND (reference sequence). There are 17 residues in the CDR3. CDR3 bases: TGTGCCAGTAGTGCCAGCCGGACAGGGGGCGCTAAGGGTGGCTACACCTTC. Residues: CASSASRTGGAKGGYTF.

V and J are TRBV4-3 and TRBJ2-2; a possible D gene is TRBD2 (5 bases). V was clipped by 0 bases and J by 5 bases, with 10 bases between them. CDR1 LGHNA and CDR2 YSLEER come from the germline V gene. CDR3 size: 15 residues. CDR3 coding DNA: TGCGCCAGCAGCCAAGAAGGATCGGGAACCGGGGAGCTGTTTTTT. Amino acids: CASSQEGSGTGELFF.

This rearrangement joins TRBV5-6 to TRBJ1-1; D is undetermined. Germline V gene sequence: CDR1 SGHDT, CDR2 YYEEEE. Between the trimmed V and J ends, which lost 4 bases and 4 bases, there was a span of 11 bases. The CDR3 is made up of 13 amino acids. CDR3 sequence reads: CASSPVYGTEAFF. DNA of the CDR3: TGTGCCAGCAGCCCGGTTTATGGCACTGAAGCTTTCTTT.

V and J are TRBV7-3 and TRBJ2-3; 8 positions agree with TRBD2. Trimming took 5 bases from V and 2 from J; bases not matched to a gene: 6. The CDR3 sequence is 15 residues long. Germline V gene sequence: CDR1 SGHTA, CDR2 FQGTGA. CDR3 region: CASSKSGGDTDTQYF. For the CDR3, the DNA is TGTGCCAGCAGCAAAAGCGGGGGCGACACAGATACGCAGTATTTT.

The chain has TRBV7-8 and TRBJ2-7; TRBD2 agrees at 8 bases. Trimming cost V 5 bases and J 1 base; bases outside gene matches: 10. Germline V CDR1 and CDR2: SGHVS, FQNEAQ. The CDR3 is 16 residues long. The CDR3 coding sequence is TGTGCCAGCAGCCCCTATCGGGTAGCGGGATCCTACGAGCAGTACTTC. Its translation: CASSPYRVAGSYEQYF.

V is TRBV29-1 and J is TRBJ2-1; unclear D gene. CDR3 size: 11 residues. Germline V gene sequence: CDR1 SQVTM, CDR2 ANQGSEA. V lost 6 bases, J lost 9 bases, and 12 bases lay in between. The CDR3 here is CSVASFGEQFF. CDR3 in DNA: TGCAGCGTAGCCTCTTTTGGTGAGCAGTTCTTC.

This chain connects TRBV2 to TRBJ1-1; D call uncertain. In germline, CDR1 is SNHLY, CDR2 FYNNEI. The CDR3 extends over 15 amino acids. The V end lost 7 bases, the J end lost 1 base, and 16 bases lay between the germline ends. The CDR3 bases are TGTGCCAGCACCCCACTGGGAGGGTGGAACACTGAAGCTTTCTTT. Its translation: CASTPLGGWNTEAFF. The whole variable domain, filled in from reference TRBV2 and TRBJ1-1, reads EPEVTQTPSHQVTQMGQEVILRCVPISNHLYFYWYRQILGQKVEFLVSFYNNEISEKSEIFDDQFSVERPDGSNFTLKIRSTKLEDSAMYFCASTPLGGWNTEAFFGQGTRLTVV.

The rearrangement links TRBV25-1 to TRBJ2-1; 7 positions agree with TRBD2. The CDR3 spans 14 residues. V dropped 6 bases and J dropped 0; count of bases not matched to a gene: 2. Germline V gene sequence: CDR1 MGHDK, CDR2 SYGVNS. CDR3 coding DNA: TGTGCCAGCAGCGGGAGGAACTCCTACAATGAGCAGTTCTTC. Translation: CASSGRNSYNEQFF.

The CDR3 loop reads CASSSRGTTYQETQYF. The DNA for the CDR3 is TGCGCCAGCAGCTCCCGGGGGACTACCTACCAAGAGACCCAGTACTTC. The chain joins TRBV5-1 to TRBJ2-5; the match to TRBD2 covers 7 bases. V lost 3 bases to trimming and J lost 0 bases; unmatched junction nucleotides: 8. The CDR3 runs to 16 residues. The germline gives CDR1 SGHRS, CDR2 YFSETQ.

The chain has TRBV30 and TRBJ1-2, with 9 positions matching TRBD1. Unmatched junction bases numbered 7, after V lost 4 bases and J lost 1 base. The CDR3 consists of 15 residues. Looked up from germline, CDR1 is GTSNPN and CDR2 is SVGIG (reference sequence). Here the CDR3 DNA reads TGTGCCTGGACCACCAGGACAGGGGATAACTATGGCTACACCTTC. Protein: CAWTTRTGDNYGYTF.

The chain links TRBV10-3 to TRBJ1-4, with TRBD1 as a possible D gene (5 bases). Germline V gene lookup returns CDR1 ENHRY and CDR2 SYGVKD. CDR3 length: 16 amino acids. Trimming stripped 0 bases from V and 4 bases from J, with 12 bases between. The chain's CDR3 is CAISESFGQGNEKLFF. The CDR3, as DNA: TGTGCCATCAGTGAGTCATTCGGGCAGGGTAATGAAAAACTGTTTTTT.

The chain recombines TRBV5-4 with TRBJ2-2; D perhaps matches TRBD1 (5 bases). The V gene lost 1 base and the J gene lost 4 bases, with 14 bases spanning the gap. CDR3 length: 16 amino acids. Germline-derived CDR1 and CDR2 are SGHNT and YYREEE (reference sequence). The CDR3 region has the DNA TGTGCCAGCAGCTTGTCTCTGGGGCAGGGCACCGGGGAGCTGTTTTTT. Encoded protein: CASSLSLGQGTGELFF.